This T cell receptor beta chain was captured by sequencing in a study of blood T cell repertoires in COVID-19. TCRdb's copy holds only in-frame clones and misses some; the assay was immunoSEQ multiplex PCR. The data hold approximately 150,000 clones, with about nine tenths observed a single time. V was pared by 2 bases and J by 1 base, with 5 bases between. The CDR3 contains 13 residues. Looked up from germline, CDR1 is SGHTA and CDR2 is FQGTGA. Sequencing used peripheral blood. This TCR was sampled from a human donor in a cohort sampled during active COVID-19. The chain joins TRBV7-3 to TRBJ1-1; D remains unclear. DNA of the CDR3: TGTGCCAGCAGCTTACAACAGAACACTGAAGCTTTCTTT. This encodes CASSLQQNTEAFF.